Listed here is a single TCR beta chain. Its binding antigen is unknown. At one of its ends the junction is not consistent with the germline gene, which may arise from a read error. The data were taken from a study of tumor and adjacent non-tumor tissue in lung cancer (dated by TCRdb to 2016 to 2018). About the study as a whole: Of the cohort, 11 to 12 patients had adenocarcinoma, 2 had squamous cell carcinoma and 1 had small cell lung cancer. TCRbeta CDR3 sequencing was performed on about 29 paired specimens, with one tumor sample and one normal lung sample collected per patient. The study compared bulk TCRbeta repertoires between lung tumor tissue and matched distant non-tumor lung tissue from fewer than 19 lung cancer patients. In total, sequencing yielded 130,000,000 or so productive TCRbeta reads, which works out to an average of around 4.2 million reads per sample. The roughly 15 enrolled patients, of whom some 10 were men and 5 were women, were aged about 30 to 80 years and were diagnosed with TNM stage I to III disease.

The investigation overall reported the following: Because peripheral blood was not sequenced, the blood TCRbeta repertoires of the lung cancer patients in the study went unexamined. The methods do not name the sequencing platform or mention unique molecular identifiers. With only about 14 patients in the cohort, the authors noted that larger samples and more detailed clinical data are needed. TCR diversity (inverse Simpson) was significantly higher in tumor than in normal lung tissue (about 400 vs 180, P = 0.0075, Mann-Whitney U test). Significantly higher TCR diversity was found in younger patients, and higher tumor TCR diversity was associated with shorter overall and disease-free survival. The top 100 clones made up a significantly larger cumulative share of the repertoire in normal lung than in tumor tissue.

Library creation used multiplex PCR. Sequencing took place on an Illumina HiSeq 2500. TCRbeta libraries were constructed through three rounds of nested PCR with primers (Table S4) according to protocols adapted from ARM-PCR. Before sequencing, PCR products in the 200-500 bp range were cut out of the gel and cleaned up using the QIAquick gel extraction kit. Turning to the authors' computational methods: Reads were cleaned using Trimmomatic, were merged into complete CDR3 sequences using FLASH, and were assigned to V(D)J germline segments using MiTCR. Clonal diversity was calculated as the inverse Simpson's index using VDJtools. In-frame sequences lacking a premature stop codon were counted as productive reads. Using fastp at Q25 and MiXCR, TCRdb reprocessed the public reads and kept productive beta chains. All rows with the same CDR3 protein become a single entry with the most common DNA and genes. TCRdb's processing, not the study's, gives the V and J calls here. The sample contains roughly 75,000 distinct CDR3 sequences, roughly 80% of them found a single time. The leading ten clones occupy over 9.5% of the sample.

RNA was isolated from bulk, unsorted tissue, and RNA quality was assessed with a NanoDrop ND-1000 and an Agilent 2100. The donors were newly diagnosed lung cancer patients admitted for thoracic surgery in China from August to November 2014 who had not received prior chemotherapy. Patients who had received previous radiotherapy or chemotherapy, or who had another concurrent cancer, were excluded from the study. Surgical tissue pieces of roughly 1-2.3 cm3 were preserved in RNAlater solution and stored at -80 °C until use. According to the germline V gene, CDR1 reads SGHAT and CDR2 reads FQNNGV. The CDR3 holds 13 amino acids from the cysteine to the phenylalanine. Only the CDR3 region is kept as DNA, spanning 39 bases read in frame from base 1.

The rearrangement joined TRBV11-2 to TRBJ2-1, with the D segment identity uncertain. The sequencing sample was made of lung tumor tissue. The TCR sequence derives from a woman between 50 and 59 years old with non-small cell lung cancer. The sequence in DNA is TGTGCCAGCGGCTTAGAGGTTGGCGGCGAGCAGTTCTTC. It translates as CASGLEVGGEQFF.